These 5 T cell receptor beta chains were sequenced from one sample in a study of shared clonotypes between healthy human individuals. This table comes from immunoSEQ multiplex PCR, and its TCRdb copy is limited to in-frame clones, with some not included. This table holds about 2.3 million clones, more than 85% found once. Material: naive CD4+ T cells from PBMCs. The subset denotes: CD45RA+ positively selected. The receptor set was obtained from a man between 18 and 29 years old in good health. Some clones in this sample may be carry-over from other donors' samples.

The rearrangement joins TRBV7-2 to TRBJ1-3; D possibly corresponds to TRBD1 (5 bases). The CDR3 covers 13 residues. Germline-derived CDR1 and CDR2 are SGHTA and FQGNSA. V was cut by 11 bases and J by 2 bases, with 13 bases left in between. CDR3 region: CAGATGTGNTIYF. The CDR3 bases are TGTGCCGGAGCAACAGGAACTGGAAACACCATATATTTT. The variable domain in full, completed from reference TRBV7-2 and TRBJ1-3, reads GAGVSQSPSNKVTEKGKDVELRCDPISGHTALYWYRQSLGQGLEFLIYFQGNSAPDKSGLPSDRFSAERTGGSVSTLTIQRTQQEDSAVYLCAGATGTGNTIYFGEGSWLTVV.

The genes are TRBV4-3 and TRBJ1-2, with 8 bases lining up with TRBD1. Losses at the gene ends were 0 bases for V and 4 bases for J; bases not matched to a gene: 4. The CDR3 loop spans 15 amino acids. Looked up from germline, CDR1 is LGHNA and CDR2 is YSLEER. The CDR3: CASSQEKGTGYGYTF. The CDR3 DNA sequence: TGCGCCAGCAGCCAAGAGAAGGGGACAGGCTATGGCTACACCTTC.

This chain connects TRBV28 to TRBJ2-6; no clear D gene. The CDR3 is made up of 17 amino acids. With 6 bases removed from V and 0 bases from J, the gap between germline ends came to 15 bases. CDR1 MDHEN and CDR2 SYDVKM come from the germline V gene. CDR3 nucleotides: TGTGCCAGCAGAGGGCTCAGGACGAGCTCTGGGGCCAACGTCCTGACTTTC. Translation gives CASRGLRTSSGANVLTF.

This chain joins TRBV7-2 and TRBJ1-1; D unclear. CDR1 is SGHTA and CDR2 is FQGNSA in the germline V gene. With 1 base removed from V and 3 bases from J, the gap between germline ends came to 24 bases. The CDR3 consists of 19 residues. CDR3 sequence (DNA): TGTGCCAGCAGCTTAGTGGGAAGAAGGGCCCCCCGGCGGCACACTGAAGCTTTCTTT. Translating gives CASSLVGRRAPRRHTEAFF.

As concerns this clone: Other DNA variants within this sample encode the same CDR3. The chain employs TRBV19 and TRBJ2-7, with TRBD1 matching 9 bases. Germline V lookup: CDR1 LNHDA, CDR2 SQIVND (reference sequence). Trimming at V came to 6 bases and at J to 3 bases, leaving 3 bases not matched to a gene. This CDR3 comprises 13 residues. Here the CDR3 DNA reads TGTGCCAGTAGCCCGGACAGGGGCTACGAGCAGTACTTC. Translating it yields CASSPDRGYEQYF.